This T cell receptor beta chain was obtained from a study of STAT5B mutations in CD4+ large granular lymphocyte leukemia. Across the study: The CDR3 'QG' motif was associated with a particular HLA allele among healthy donors. The study's findings and limits: CD4-sorted patient repertoires seemed more clonal than healthy CD4+ repertoires. 8/27 top patient clones versus 2/35 control clones were TRBV06-family.

V shed 4 bases and J 5 bases; nucleotides not matched to a gene: 3. CDR1 is MNHEY, CDR2 SMNVEV, per germline (reference sequence). This CDR3 spans 14 amino acids. As to this clone: Its cognate antigen is unknown.

The protocol was immunoSEQ multiplex PCR, while the TCRdb copy is restricted to in-frame clones and leaves out a portion. The sample records approximately 30,000 clones, around 76% being singletons. The V call is TRBV27, the J call TRBJ2-3, with 10 bases fitting TRBD2. The sequencing sample was made of CD4+ T cells from blood buffy coats. This clonotype originated in a human donor in good health. Here the CDR3 reads CASSSSGSRDTQYF. The CDR3 DNA follows: TGTGCCAGCAGTTCTAGCGGGAGTAGAGATACGCAGTATTTT.